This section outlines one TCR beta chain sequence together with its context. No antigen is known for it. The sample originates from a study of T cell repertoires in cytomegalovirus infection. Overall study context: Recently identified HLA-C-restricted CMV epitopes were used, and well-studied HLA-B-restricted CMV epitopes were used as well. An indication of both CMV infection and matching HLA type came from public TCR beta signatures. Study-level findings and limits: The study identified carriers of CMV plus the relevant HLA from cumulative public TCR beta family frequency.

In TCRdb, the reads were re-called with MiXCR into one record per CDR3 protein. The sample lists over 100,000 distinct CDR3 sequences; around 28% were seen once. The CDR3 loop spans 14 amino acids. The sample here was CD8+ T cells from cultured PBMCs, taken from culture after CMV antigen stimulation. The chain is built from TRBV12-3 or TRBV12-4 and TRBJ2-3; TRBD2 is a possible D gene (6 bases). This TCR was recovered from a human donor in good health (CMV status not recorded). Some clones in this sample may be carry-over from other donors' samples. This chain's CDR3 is CASLSGASTDTQYF. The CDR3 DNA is TGTGCTAGCCTTAGCGGTGCTAGCACAGATACGCAGTATTTT.